These 27 T cell receptor beta chains originate from one sample sequenced in a study of read filtering for tumor transcriptome and immune sequencing. From approximately 400 ng of RNA, a library with molecular barcoded alpha/delta and beta/gamma adaptors was made. From the reads, TCRdb called clonotypes with MiXCR, one entry per CDR3 protein. The repertoire consists of 94,000 or so distinct CDR3 sequences, with more than 9% occurring once and the leading ten covering about 15%. Sequencing used a population of CD138-negative cells sorted from bone marrow. All receptors come from a donor over 35 with multiple myeloma.

This clonotype showed up many times. The chain employs TRBV6-2 or TRBV6-3 and TRBJ2-1, with D tentatively TRBD1 (5 bases). Germline V CDR1 and CDR2: MNHEY, SVGEGT. With 0 bases removed from V and 5 bases from J, the gap between germline ends came to 11 bases. The CDR3 runs to 15 residues. CDR3 nucleotides: TGTGCCAGCAGTTACTCGGCAGGGTCGGACAATGAGCAGTTCTTC. Translation: CASSYSAGSDNEQFF.

A few counts support this clonotype. The CDR3 nucleotides are TGTGCCAGCAGCTCGGGACTAGCGGCACCGGCGCAGCTGTTTTTT. Amino acid sequence: CASSSGLAAPAQLFF. The chain couples TRBV11-1 to TRBJ2-2, with 11 bases matching TRBD2. V gave up 4 bases and J gave up 12 bases; unmatched junction bases: 10. Looked up from germline, CDR1 is SGHAT and CDR2 is FQDESV (reference sequence). This CDR3 has 15 amino acids.

This clonotype has a handful of counts. The rearrangement uses TRBV19 and TRBJ2-2; TRBD2 might be the D (6 bases). Looked up from germline, CDR1 is LNHDA and CDR2 is SQIVND (reference sequence). This CDR3 has 14 residues. Deletions cut 9 bases from V and 5 bases from J, with 16 bases between. CDR3 bases: TGTGCCAGCGGGGCGGGGCGAGGTACCGGGGAGCTGTTTTTT. Residues: CASGAGRGTGELFF.

This clonotype has more than one count but fewer than ten. A single base separates this from a much larger clone, so it may be a read error. This is likely a read error, given that the CDR3 carries no conserved phenylalanine or tryptophan at its end. V is TRBV6-1 and J is TRBJ1-1; D gene uncertain. Germline CDR1 is MNHNS and CDR2 is SASEGT. The CDR3 runs to 15 residues. V was trimmed by 1 base and J by 5 bases, leaving 14 bases between them. DNA of the CDR3: TGTGCCAGCAGTGAAGGGGCGGAGGCTGCGACTGAAGCTTTCTCT. As protein: CASSEGAEAATEAFS.

Ten or more counts support this clonotype. This rearrangement joins TRBV2 to TRBJ2-1, with D possibly being TRBD1 (6 bases). The CDR3 covers 14 residues. V lost 4 bases to trimming and J lost 3 bases, with 10 bases between them. From germline, CDR1 is SNHLY and CDR2 FYNNEI. The CDR3 region is CASSADRRYNEQFF. CDR3 in DNA: TGTGCCAGCAGTGCCGACAGGCGCTACAATGAGCAGTTCTTC.

There are a few counts of this clonotype. A single base separates this from a much larger clone, so it may be a read error. This chain joins TRBV11-3 and TRBJ2-5, with D perhaps matching TRBD1 (5 bases). V lost 3 bases to trimming and J lost 9 bases, with 14 bases between them. CDR1 is SGHNT and CDR2 is YENEEA in the germline V gene. The CDR3 length is 13 residues. The CDR3 here is CASSFTQEQAQYF. For the CDR3, the DNA is TGTGCCAGCAGCTTCACCCAGGAACAGGCCCAGTACTTC.

This clonotype has a count of ten or more. The CDR3 coding sequence is TGTGCCAGCAGCTCCGCGACAGGGTCCAGCTCCTACAATGAGCAGTTCTTC. Translation gives CASSSATGSSSYNEQFF. This rearrangement joins TRBV5-4 to TRBJ2-1, with 7 positions matching TRBD1. Germline V gene data show CDR1 as SGHNT and CDR2 as YYREEE (reference sequence). The J segment lost 0 bases and the V segment lost 3 bases, leaving 9 bases of the junction unmatched. CDR3 length: 17 residues.

This clonotype has at least ten counts. The chain joins TRBV20-1 to TRBJ2-1; TRBD2 agrees at 11 bases. Germline CDR1 and CDR2: DFQATT and SNEGSKA (reference sequence). The CDR3 loop spans 14 amino acids. V lost 4 bases, J lost 7 bases, and 6 bases stayed unmatched. Written as DNA, the CDR3 is TGCAGTGCTACACTAGCGGGAGTAGTAAATGAGCAGTTCTTC. Translated, it gives CSATLAGVVNEQFF.

This clonotype has a count of ten or more. V gene TRBV3-1 combines with J gene TRBJ2-7; D remains unclear. Germline CDR1 and CDR2: LGHDT and YNNKEL (reference sequence). Trimming left V 3 bases short and J 3 bases short, with 9 bases between. This CDR3 comprises 13 residues. The DNA for the CDR3 is TGTGCCAGCAGCCAGGGTCCAAACTACGAGCAGTACTTC. Its translation: CASSQGPNYEQYF.

This clonotype was detected many times. This chain uses TRBV5-1 with TRBJ2-7; weak D call: TRBD2 (5 bases). The germline CDR1 and CDR2 sequences are SGHRS and YFSETQ. With 9 bases removed from V and 5 bases from J, the gap between germline ends came to 18 bases. The CDR3 totals 13 residues. CDR3 sequence (DNA): TGCGCCACCGCGGGCACGTACGGGGACGAGCAGTACTTC. Its translation: CATAGTYGDEQYF. The full variable domain, rest sourced from reference TRBV5-1 and TRBJ2-7, is KAGVTQTPRYLIKTRGQQVTLSCSPISGHRSVSWYQQTPGQGLQFLFEYFSETQRNKGNFPGRFSGRQFSNSRSEMNVSTLELGDSALYLCATAGTYGDEQYFGPGTRLTVT.

Worth noting for this clonotype: A much larger clone lies a single base off, so this may be a read error. This rearrangement joins TRBV20-1 to TRBJ2-5, with 10 nucleotides matching TRBD2. The germline V gene encodes CDR1 DFQATT and CDR2 SNEGSKA (reference sequence). The CDR3 loop spans 14 amino acids. CDR3: CGAAASGSKKTQYF. The CDR3 region has the DNA TGCGGTGCGGCGGCTAGCGGGAGTAAGAAGACCCAGTACTTC.

The chain couples TRBV6-5 to TRBJ2-6; 14 nucleotides align to TRBD2. This CDR3 region has 19 residues. Germline lookup yields CDR1 MNHEY and CDR2 SVGAGI. The V segment lost 6 bases and the J segment 1 base; nucleotides outside the gene matches: 8. The CDR3 spells CASRRGLAGGVSGANVLTF. The DNA for the CDR3 is TGTGCCAGCAGGCGCGGACTAGCGGGAGGTGTTTCTGGGGCCAACGTCCTGACTTTC.

This clonotype occurred a few times. A much larger clonotype is one base distant, so this may be a read error. The V gene is TRBV6-1, the J gene TRBJ1-1, with 7 bases lining up with TRBD1. CDR1 MNHNS and CDR2 SASEGT come from the germline V gene. V dropped 4 bases and J dropped 4; count of bases not matched to a gene: 9. This CDR3 is 15 amino acids long. The DNA of the CDR3 is TGTGCCAGCAGTGTAGCCCTACAGGGGATCACTGAAGCTTTCTTT. It encodes CASSVALQGITEAFF.

The V call is TRBV7-9, the J call TRBJ1-1; D perhaps matches TRBD1 (5 bases). The CDR3 is 11 residues long. Trimming took off 5 bases at V and 7 bases at J, with 8 bases between the two ends. Germline assignment: CDR1 SEHNR and CDR2 FQNEAQ (reference sequence). The CDR3 sequence: CASSLTGEAFF. The CDR3, as DNA: TGTGCCAGCAGCCTAACAGGTGAAGCTTTCTTT.

At least ten counts were recorded for this clonotype. The chain has TRBV28 and TRBJ1-5; TRBD1 is a possible D gene (5 bases). V lost 3 bases and J 2 bases, leaving 11 bases between the germline ends. Germline-derived CDR1 and CDR2 are MDHEN and SYDVKM. This CDR3 is 15 amino acids long. The CDR3 sequence: CASSFRGRGNQPQHF. CDR3 bases: TGTGCCAGCAGTTTTAGGGGTAGGGGCAATCAGCCCCAGCATTTT.

This clonotype was counted ten times or more. This chain connects TRBV7-6 to TRBJ2-7, with D tentatively TRBD1 (6 bases). This CDR3 region has 16 residues. V lost 1 base and J lost 0, with 13 bases in between. The germline gives CDR1 SGHVS, CDR2 FNYEAQ. CDR3 coding DNA: TGTGCCAGCAGCTTAGTAGGGGGAGTCGCCTCCTACGAGCAGTACTTC. Protein: CASSLVGGVASYEQYF.

This clonotype was observed many times. This rearrangement joins TRBV29-1 to TRBJ2-2, with D possibly TRBD2 on 6 matching bases. CDR1 SQVTM and CDR2 ANQGSEA come from the germline V gene. Trimming took off 4 bases at V and 3 bases at J, with 12 bases between the two ends. This CDR3 is 14 amino acids long. CDR3 region: CSVGGTSYTGELFF. CDR3 nucleotides: TGCAGCGTTGGGGGGACTTCCTACACCGGGGAGCTGTTTTTT.

This clonotype was seen many times. The junction shows a germline mismatch at one end, possibly a read error. V is TRBV2 and J is TRBJ2-1; the match to TRBD2 covers 7 bases. The germline CDR1 and CDR2 sequences are SNHLY and FYNNEI. The CDR3 consists of 16 residues. The CDR3 is CASSEAGGIPYNERFF. The CDR3 DNA sequence: TGTGCCAGCAGTGAAGCGGGAGGGATCCCCTACAATGAGCGGTTCTTC.

At least ten counts were recorded for this clonotype. The rearrangement joins TRBV7-3 to TRBJ1-6; D remains unclear. This CDR3 has 13 residues. Germline CDR1 reads SGHTA; CDR2 reads FQGTGA. Trimming cost V 2 bases and J 14 bases, with 13 bases left between them. The CDR3 DNA is TGTGCCAGCAGCTTAGGAGGTCGGGGTGCCCTCCACTTT. It specifies CASSLGGRGALHF.

V and J are TRBV20-1 and TRBJ1-1, with 7 bases matching TRBD1. V shed 1 base, J shed 7 bases, and the junction held 9 bases outside the gene matches. Germline V gives CDR1 DFQATT, CDR2 SNEGSKA (reference sequence). The CDR3 sequence is 14 residues long. CDR3: CSARGTGERFEAFF. The DNA for the CDR3 is TGCAGTGCTAGAGGTACAGGGGAGCGGTTTGAAGCTTTCTTT.

Ten or more counts support this clonotype. The rearrangement joins TRBV29-1 to TRBJ2-1; possibly TRBD1 or TRBD2 for D (6 bases each). Germline CDR1 is SQVTM and CDR2 is ANQGSEA. The CDR3 totals 8 residues. V gave up 6 bases and J gave up 13 bases, with 7 bases separating them. CDR3 nucleotides: TGCAGCGTGGGGGGCCAGTTCTTC. It codes for CSVGGQFF.

This clonotype was recorded many times. The V gene is TRBV6-5, the J gene TRBJ1-1; the match to TRBD1 covers 9 bases. V lost 5 bases, J lost 10 bases, and 11 bases stayed unmatched. CDR3 length: 14 amino acids. Germline assignment: CDR1 MNHEY and CDR2 SVGAGI. The CDR3 spells CASSNPGQGYGAFF. Written as DNA, the CDR3 is TGTGCCAGCAGTAATCCGGGACAGGGTTATGGAGCTTTCTTT.

This clonotype was observed many times. At one boundary the junction diverges from the germline segment, which might be a read error. The rearrangement links TRBV2 to TRBJ1-1; 7 bases are a match to TRBD1. CDR3 size: 13 residues. The germline V gene encodes CDR1 SNHLY and CDR2 FYNNEI. This CDR3 is CAGSSTGEAEAFF. The CDR3 region has the DNA TGTGCCGGCAGTAGTACAGGGGAGGCTGAAGCTTTCTTT.

This clonotype came up many times. This rearrangement joins TRBV29-1 to TRBJ1-4, with 8 positions matching TRBD1. V trimming: 3 bases; J trimming: 8 bases; junction bases outside the gene matches: 8. The CDR3 is 14 amino acids. Germline V lookup: CDR1 SQVTM, CDR2 ANQGSEA. The CDR3 here is CSVEQTGAREKLFF. In nucleotides, the CDR3 is TGCAGCGTTGAGCAGACAGGGGCGAGGGAAAAACTGTTTTTT.

This clonotype was detected ten times or more. V is TRBV20-1 and J is TRBJ2-7; D possibly corresponds to TRBD1 (6 bases). CDR1 and CDR2 (germline): DFQATT, SNEGSKA (reference sequence). CDR3 length equals 15 residues. Trimming pared 2 bases from V and 0 bases from J, leaving 14 bases between. For the CDR3, the DNA is TGCAGTGCTAGACAAATCGGGGACACCTCCTACGAGCAGTACTTC. Protein sequence: CSARQIGDTSYEQYF.

The sample holds many counts of this clonotype. The chain combines TRBV2 with TRBJ2-5, with 16 nucleotides matching TRBD2. Looked up from germline, CDR1 is SNHLY and CDR2 is FYNNEI. J lost 5 bases, V lost 5 bases, and 11 bases had no gene match. This CDR3 has 18 amino acids. In DNA form, the CDR3 reads TGTGCCAGCAGTACCCGGGGGACTAGCGGGAGGGCCCGGGAGACCCAGTACTTC. Protein: CASSTRGTSGRARETQYF.

In this sample, this clonotype turned up a few times. The V call is TRBV6-2 or TRBV6-3, the J call TRBJ2-1; 13 nucleotides match TRBD2. Germline lookup yields CDR1 MNHEY and CDR2 SVGEGT. This CDR3 is 16 amino acids long. V shed 7 bases, J shed 5 bases, and the junction held 8 bases outside the gene matches. Here the CDR3 reads CASIGLAGEFDNEQFF. CDR3 bases: TGTGCCAGCATCGGACTAGCGGGAGAGTTTGACAATGAGCAGTTCTTC.